This TCR beta chain was captured in a study of shared clonotypes between healthy human individuals. Background on the study: Donor composition was a couple of women and a few men, aged 18 to 49. Findings and caveats of the study: Limited genetic and exposure-history diversity came from having few donors. Among a few donors, approximately 5% of naive CD4 clonotypes were found in common.

Clones were read by immunoSEQ multiplex PCR, and TCRdb kept only the in-frame ones, dropping some. This table has about 680,000 clones, about 92% appearing once. CD8 cells regarded as naive lacked CD45RO, were positively chosen for CCR7, and omitted terminally differentiated effector memory CD45RA+ cells. The CDR3 extends over 14 amino acids. Germline loops: CDR1 MDHEN, CDR2 SYDVKM. V was shortened by 5 bases and J by 4 bases, with 15 bases between the two germline ends. Points on this clone: Antigen: not known.

The sample consisted of naive CD8+ T cells sorted from blood. The chain joins TRBV28 to TRBJ2-7; unclear D gene. The TCR sequence derives from a man aged 25-45 years in good health. The CDR3 DNA follows: TGTGCCAGCAGTGTGGACCCGTCCCCTTACGAGCAGTACTTC. Translated: CASSVDPSPYEQYF.